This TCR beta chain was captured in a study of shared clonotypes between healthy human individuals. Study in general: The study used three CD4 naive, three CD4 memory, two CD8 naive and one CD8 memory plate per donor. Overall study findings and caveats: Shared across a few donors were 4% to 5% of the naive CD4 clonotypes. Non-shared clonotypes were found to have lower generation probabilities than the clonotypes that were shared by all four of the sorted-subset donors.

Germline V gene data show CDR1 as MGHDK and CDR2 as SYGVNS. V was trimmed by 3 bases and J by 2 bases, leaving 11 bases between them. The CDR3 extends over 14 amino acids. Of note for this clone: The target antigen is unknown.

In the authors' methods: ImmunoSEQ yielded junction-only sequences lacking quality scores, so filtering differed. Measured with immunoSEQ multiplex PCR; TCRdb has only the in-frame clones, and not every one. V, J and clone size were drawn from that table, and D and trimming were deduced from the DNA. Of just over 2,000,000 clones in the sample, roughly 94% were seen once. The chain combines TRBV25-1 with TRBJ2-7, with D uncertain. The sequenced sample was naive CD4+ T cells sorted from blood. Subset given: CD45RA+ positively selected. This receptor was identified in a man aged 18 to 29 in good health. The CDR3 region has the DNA TGTGCCAGCAGTGACTCGGGCTTCACCTACGAGCAGTACTTC. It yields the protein CASSDSGFTYEQYF.